What follows are 5 T cell receptor beta chains derived from one specimen sequenced in a study of early T cells in non-severe SARS-CoV-2 infection. TCRdb re-derived calls from the 5' RACE reads in MiXCR, one entry per CDR3 protein. This table has roughly 66,000 distinct CDR3 sequences, around 9% appearing once. The specimen sequenced was whole blood. These receptors all stem from an adult who was a healthcare worker with PCR-confirmed SARS-CoV-2 infection or an uninfected control (not recorded which).

This clonotype has a count of ten or more. The genes are TRBV7-2 and TRBJ2-7; 9 nucleotides match TRBD1. This CDR3 comprises 16 residues. The V gene's germline CDR1 is SGHTA and CDR2 FQGNSA. The trim removed 5 bases at V and 0 bases at J, leaving 8 bases unmatched. The CDR3 bases are TGTGCCAGCAGCGTAACAGGGGGCCTGAGCTCCTACGAGCAGTACTTC. Translated: CASSVTGGLSSYEQYF.

This clonotype was detected many times. J is TRBJ2-3 and V is TRBV20-1; 9 nucleotides agree with TRBD2. The CDR3 length is 14 residues. Germline CDR1 and CDR2: DFQATT and SNEGSKA (reference sequence). V lost 3 bases, J lost 5 bases, and 6 bases stayed unmatched. The chain's CDR3 is CSASRLAGKDTQYF. In nucleotides, the CDR3 is TGCAGTGCTAGTCGGCTAGCGGGAAAAGATACGCAGTATTTT.

The table lists this clonotype with many counts. This chain's CDR3 is CASSKALNTEAFF. The CDR3 DNA sequence: TGTGCCAGCAGCAAAGCTTTGAACACTGAAGCTTTCTTT. V is TRBV6-1 and J is TRBJ1-1; no clear D. The germline V and J ends were trimmed by 6 bases and 0 bases, with 8 bases remaining between them. The CDR3 is made up of 13 amino acids. CDR1 and CDR2 from the germline V gene are MNHNS and SASEGT.

This clonotype was seen ten or more times. V gene TRBV12-3 or TRBV12-4 combines with J gene TRBJ2-5; D unresolved. CDR3 size: 15 residues. The V end was cut by 3 bases, the J end by 5 bases, with 16 bases between. CDR3 sequence (DNA): TGTGCCAGCAGTTTGGTCGGTGACCGCGGCGAGACCCAGTACTTC. Protein: CASSLVGDRGETQYF.

This clonotype occurred a few times. The chain employs TRBV3-1 and TRBJ2-7, with a weak D call TRBD1 (6 bases). V was trimmed by 4 bases and J by 2 bases, leaving 15 bases between them. The CDR3 has 15 residues. Germline V gives CDR1 LGHDT, CDR2 YNNKEL (reference sequence). The CDR3 DNA reads TGTGCCAGCAGCCCGGAAACAGGGAGTCCCTACGAGCAGTACTTC. Translating gives CASSPETGSPYEQYF.